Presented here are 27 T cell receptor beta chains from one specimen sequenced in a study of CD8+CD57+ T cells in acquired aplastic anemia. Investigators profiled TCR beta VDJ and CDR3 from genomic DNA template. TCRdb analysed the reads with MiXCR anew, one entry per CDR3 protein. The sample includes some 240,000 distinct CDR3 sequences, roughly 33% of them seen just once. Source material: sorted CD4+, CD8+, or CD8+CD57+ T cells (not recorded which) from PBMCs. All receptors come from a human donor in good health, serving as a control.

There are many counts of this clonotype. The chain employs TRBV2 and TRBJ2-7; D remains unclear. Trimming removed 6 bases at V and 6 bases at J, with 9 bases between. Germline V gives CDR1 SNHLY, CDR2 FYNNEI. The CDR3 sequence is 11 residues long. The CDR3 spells CASRESGEQYF. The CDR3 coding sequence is TGTGCCAGCAGGGAATCCGGCGAGCAGTACTTC.

The CDR3 DNA reads as TGTGCCATCAGCCGACAGGGGGAAGGCTATGGCTACACCTTC. Translating it yields CAISRQGEGYGYTF. This rearrangement joins TRBV10-3 to TRBJ1-2, with 9 bases identical to TRBD1. Germline-derived CDR1 and CDR2 are ENHRY and SYGVKD. The CDR3 sequence is 14 residues long. V gave up 6 bases and J gave up 4 bases; unmatched junction bases: 6.

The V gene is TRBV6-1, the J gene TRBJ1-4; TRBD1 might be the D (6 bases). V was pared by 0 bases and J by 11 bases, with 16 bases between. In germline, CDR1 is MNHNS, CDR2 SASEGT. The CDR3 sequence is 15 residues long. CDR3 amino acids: CASSEAYRVYGKLFF. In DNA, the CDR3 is TGTGCCAGCAGTGAAGCGTACAGGGTATATGGGAAACTGTTTTTT.

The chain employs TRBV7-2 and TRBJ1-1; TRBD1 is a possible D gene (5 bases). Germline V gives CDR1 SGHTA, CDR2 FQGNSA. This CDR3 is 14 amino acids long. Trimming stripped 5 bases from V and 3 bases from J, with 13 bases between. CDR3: CASSLWVGDTEAFF. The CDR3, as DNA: TGTGCCAGCAGCCTATGGGTAGGGGACACTGAAGCTTTCTTT.

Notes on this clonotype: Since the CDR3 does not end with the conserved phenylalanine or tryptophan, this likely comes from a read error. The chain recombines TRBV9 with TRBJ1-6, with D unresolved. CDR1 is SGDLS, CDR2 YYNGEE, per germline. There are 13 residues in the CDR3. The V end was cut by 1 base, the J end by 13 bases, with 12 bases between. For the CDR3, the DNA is TGTGCCAGCAGCGTAAGCCCGAATTATCCCCTCCACTCT. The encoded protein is CASSVSPNYPLHS.

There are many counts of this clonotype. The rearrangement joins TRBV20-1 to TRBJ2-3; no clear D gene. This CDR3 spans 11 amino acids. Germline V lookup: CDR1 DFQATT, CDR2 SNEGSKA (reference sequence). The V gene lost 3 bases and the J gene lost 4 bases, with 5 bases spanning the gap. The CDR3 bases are TGCAGTGCTAGCGCGCCAGATACGCAGTATTTT. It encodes CSASAPDTQYF.

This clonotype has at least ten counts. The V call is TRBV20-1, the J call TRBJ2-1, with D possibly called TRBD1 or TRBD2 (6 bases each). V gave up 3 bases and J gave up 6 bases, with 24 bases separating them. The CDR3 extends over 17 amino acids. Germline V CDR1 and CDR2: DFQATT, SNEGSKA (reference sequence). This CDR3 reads CSARASGGGAAGNEQFF. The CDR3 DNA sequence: TGCAGTGCTAGGGCCTCCGGAGGGGGAGCGGCGGGCAATGAGCAGTTCTTC.

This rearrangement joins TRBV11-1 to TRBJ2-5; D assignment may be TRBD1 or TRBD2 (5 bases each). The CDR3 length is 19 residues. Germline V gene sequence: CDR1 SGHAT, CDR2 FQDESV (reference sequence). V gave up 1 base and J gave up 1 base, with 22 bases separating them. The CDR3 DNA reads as TGTGCCAGCAGCTTAGGGATATCCGGGACCTGGGCTACCCAAGAGACCCAGTACTTC. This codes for CASSLGISGTWATQETQYF. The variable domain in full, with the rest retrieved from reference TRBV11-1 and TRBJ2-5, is EAEVAQSPRYKITEKSQAVAFWCDPISGHATLYWYRQILGQGPELLVQFQDESVVDDSQLPKDRFSAERLKGVDSTLKIQPAELGDSAMYLCASSLGISGTWATQETQYFGPGTRLLVL.

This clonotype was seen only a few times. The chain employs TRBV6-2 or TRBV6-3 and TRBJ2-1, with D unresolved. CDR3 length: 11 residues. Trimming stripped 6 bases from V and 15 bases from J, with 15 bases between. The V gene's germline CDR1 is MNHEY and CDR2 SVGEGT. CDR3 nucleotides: TGTGCCAGCAGATATACGGGTGGGTCGTTCTTC. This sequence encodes CASRYTGGSFF.

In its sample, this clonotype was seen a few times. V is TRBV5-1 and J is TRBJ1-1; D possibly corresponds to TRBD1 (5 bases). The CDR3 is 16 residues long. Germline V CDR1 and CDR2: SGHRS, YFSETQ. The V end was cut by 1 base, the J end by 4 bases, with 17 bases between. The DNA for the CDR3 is TGCGCCAGCAGCTTGTACGGGGCCGCGGTGGGCACTGAAGCTTTCTTT. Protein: CASSLYGAAVGTEAFF.

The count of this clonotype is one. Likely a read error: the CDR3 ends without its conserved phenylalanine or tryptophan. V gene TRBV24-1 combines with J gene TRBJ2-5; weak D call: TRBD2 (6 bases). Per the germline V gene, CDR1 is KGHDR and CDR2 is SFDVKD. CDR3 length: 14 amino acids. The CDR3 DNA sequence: TGTGCCACCAGTGATTACCGGTCGGGAGAGACTCAGTACTCC. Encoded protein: CATSDYRSGETQYS.

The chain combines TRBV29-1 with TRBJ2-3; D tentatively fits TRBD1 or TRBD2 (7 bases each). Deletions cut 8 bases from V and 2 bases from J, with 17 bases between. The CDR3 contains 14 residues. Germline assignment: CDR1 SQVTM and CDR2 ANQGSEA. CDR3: CSLRQGGYTDTQYF. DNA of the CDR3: TGCAGCCTCCGTCAGGGGGGGTACACAGATACGCAGTATTTT.

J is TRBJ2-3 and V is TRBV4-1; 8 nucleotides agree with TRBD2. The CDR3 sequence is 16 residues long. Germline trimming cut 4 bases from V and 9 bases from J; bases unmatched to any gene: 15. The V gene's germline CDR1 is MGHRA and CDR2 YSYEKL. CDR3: CASSPPYGGGTWTQYF. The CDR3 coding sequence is TGCGCCAGCAGCCCACCTTACGGCGGGGGGACATGGACGCAGTATTTT.

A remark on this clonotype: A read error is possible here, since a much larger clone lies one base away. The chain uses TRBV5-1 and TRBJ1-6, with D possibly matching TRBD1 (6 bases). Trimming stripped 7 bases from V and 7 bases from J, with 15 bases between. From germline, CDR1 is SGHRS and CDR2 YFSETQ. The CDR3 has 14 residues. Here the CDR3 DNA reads TGCGCCAGCGGACCAGGACAGACCAATTCACCCCTCCACTTT. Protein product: CASGPGQTNSPLHF.

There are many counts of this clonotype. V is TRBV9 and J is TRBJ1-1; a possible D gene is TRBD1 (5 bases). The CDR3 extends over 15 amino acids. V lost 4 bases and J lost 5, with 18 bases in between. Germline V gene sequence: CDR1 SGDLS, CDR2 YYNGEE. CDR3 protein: CASSLGGTGGTEAFF. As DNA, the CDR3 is TGTGCCAGCAGCCTAGGTGGCACGGGGGGGACTGAAGCTTTCTTT. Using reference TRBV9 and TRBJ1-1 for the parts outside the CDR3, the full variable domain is DSGVTQTPKHLITATGQRVTLRCSPRSGDLSVYWYQQSLDQGLQFLIQYYNGEERAKGNILERFSAQQFPDLHSELNLSSLELGDSALYFCASSLGGTGGTEAFFGQGTRLTVV.

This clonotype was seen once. The CDR3 nucleotides read TGCAGCGTTGTCGGGGGTCGTGGCTACACCTTC. It translates to CSVVGGRGYTF. V gene TRBV29-1 combines with J gene TRBJ1-2; the D gene is possibly TRBD1 (5 bases). V shed 4 bases and J shed 7 bases, with 10 bases lying between them. The germline V gene has CDR1 SQVTM and CDR2 ANQGSEA. There are 11 residues in the CDR3.

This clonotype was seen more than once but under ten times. CDR3 sequence (DNA): TGTGCCAGCAGCCAAGATTTTGGGGACTCGATCCGAGGTGGCTACACCTTC. This gives the protein CASSQDFGDSIRGGYTF. This sequence joins TRBV4-2 and TRBJ1-2, with D possibly TRBD1 on 5 matching bases. Germline V gene data show CDR1 as LGHNA and CDR2 as YNFKEQ. V gave up 0 bases and J gave up 7 bases, with 21 bases separating them. This CDR3 is 17 amino acids long.

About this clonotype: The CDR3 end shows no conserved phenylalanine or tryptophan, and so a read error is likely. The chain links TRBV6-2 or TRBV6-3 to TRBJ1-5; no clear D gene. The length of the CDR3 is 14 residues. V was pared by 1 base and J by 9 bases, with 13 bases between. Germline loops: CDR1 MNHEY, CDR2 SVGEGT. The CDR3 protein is CASSYLGGIGPQHS. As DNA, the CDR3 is TGTGCCAGCAGTTACTTGGGAGGGATTGGGCCCCAGCATTCT.

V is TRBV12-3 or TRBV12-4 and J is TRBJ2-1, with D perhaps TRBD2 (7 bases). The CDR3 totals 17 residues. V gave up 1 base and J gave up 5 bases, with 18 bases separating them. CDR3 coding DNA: TGTGCCAGCAGTTTAGGTCTCGGGGGGCCGTCCAACAATGAGCAGTTCTTC. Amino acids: CASSLGLGGPSNNEQFF.

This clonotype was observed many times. The CDR3 coding sequence is TGTGCCATCAGTGAGTGGGCGGGGGACACTGAAGCTTTCTTT. It translates to CAISEWAGDTEAFF. V is TRBV10-3 and J is TRBJ1-1; D perhaps matches TRBD1 (5 bases). V shed 1 base and J shed 3 bases, with 9 bases lying between them. Germline-derived CDR1 and CDR2 are ENHRY and SYGVKD. The CDR3 length is 14 residues.

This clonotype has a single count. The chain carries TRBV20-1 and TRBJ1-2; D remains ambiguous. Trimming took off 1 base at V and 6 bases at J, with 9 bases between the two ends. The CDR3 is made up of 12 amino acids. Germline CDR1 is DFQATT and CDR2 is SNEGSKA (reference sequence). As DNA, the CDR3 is TGCAGTGCTAGAGCCCCCGGGCATGGCTACACCTTC. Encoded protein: CSARAPGHGYTF.

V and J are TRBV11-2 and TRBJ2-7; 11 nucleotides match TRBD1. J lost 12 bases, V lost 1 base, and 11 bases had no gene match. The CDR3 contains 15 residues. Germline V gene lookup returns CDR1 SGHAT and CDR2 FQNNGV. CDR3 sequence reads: CASSLGSGTGGFLYF. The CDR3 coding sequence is TGTGCCAGCAGCTTAGGATCCGGGACAGGGGGATTTTTGTACTTC.

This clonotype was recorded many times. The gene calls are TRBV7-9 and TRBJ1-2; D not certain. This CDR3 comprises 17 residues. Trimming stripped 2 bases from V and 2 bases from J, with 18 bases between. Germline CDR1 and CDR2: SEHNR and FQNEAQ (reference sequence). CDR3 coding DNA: TGTGCCAGCAGCTTAAATCGGTGGGCAGGAGAGAACTATGGCTACACCTTC. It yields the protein CASSLNRWAGENYGYTF.

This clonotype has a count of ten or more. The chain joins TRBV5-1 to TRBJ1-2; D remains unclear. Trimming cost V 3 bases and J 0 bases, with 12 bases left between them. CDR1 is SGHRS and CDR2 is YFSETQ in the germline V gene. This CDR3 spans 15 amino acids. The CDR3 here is CASSSLQSANYGYTF. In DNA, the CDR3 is TGCGCCAGCAGCTCCCTCCAGAGCGCTAACTATGGCTACACCTTC.

The CDR3 is CSASQPGGQLFF. CDR3 nucleotides: TGCAGCGCCTCACAGCCAGGGGGCCAACTGTTTTTT. The V call is TRBV29-1, the J call TRBJ1-4; 8 bases match TRBD1. Germline CDR1 is SQVTM and CDR2 is ANQGSEA. The CDR3 runs 12 residues. The J segment lost 12 bases and the V segment lost 7 bases, leaving 10 bases of the junction unmatched. Based on the CDR3 plus reference TRBV29-1 and TRBJ1-4, the full variable domain is SAVISQKPSRDICQRGTSLTIQCQVDSQVTMMFWYRQQPGQSLTLIATANQGSEATYESGFVIDKFPISRPNLTFSTLTVSNMSPEDSSIYLCSASQPGGQLFFGSGTQLSVL.

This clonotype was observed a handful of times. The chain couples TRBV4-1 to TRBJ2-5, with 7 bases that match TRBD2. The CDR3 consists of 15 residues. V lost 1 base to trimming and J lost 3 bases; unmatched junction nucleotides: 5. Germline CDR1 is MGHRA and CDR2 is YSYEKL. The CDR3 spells CASSQGGLAEETQYF. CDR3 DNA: TGCGCCAGCAGCCAAGGAGGTCTAGCGGAAGAGACCCAGTACTTC.

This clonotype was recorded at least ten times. This chain's CDR3 is CASSLGSDTEAFF. CDR3 DNA: TGCGCCAGCAGCCTGGGGTCGGACACTGAAGCTTTCTTT. The chain employs TRBV5-1 and TRBJ1-1; D remains ambiguous. The CDR3 is made up of 13 amino acids. The V end lost 4 bases, the J end lost 3 bases, and 10 bases lay between the germline ends. Germline V lookup: CDR1 SGHRS, CDR2 YFSETQ. Using reference TRBV5-1 and TRBJ1-1 for the parts outside the CDR3, the full variable domain is KAGVTQTPRYLIKTRGQQVTLSCSPISGHRSVSWYQQTPGQGLQFLFEYFSETQRNKGNFPGRFSGRQFSNSRSEMNVSTLELGDSALYLCASSLGSDTEAFFGQGTRLTVV.